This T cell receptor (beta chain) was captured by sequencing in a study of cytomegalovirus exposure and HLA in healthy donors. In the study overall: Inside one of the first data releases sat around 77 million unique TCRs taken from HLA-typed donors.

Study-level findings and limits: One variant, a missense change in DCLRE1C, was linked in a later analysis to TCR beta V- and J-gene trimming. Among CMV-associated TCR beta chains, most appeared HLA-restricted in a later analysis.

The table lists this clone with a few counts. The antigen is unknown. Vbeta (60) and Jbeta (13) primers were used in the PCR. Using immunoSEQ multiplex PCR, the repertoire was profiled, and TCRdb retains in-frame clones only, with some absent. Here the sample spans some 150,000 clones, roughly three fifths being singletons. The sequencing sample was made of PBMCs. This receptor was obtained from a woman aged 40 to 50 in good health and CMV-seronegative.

Written as DNA, the CDR3 is TGTGCCAGCGGAACAGGGGGCACGAGAACTGAAGCTTTCTTT. The encoded protein is CASGTGGTRTEAFF. The chain carries TRBV6-6 and TRBJ1-1; 9 bases align to TRBD1. The V gene's germline CDR1 is MNHNY and CDR2 SVGAGI (reference sequence). V trimming: 8 bases; J trimming: 5 bases; junction bases outside the gene matches: 9. The CDR3 extends over 14 amino acids.